Each of the 4 T cell receptor beta chains below was sequenced from the same sample in a study of cytomegalovirus exposure and HLA in healthy donors. 60 Vbeta and 13 Jbeta primers were used in PCR. Measured with immunoSEQ multiplex PCR; TCRdb has only the in-frame clones, and not every one. Seen here are some 150,000 clones, around 75% observed once, and the top ten hold 6% to 8.5%. The sequencing sample was made of PBMCs. These receptors all stem from a young man in good health and CMV-seropositive.

The chain carries TRBV11-2 and TRBJ2-3, with no clear D. Trimming cost V 7 bases and J 0 bases, with 5 bases left between them. Germline CDR1 is SGHAT and CDR2 is FQNNGV. The CDR3 has 12 residues. The CDR3 here is CASTPSTDTQYF. In DNA, the CDR3 is TGTGCCAGCACCCCTAGCACAGATACGCAGTATTTT.

The chain has TRBV5-6 and TRBJ1-2; 11 bases match TRBD1. This CDR3 is built from 15 residues. The V segment lost 4 bases and the J segment 8 bases; nucleotides outside the gene matches: 10. From germline, CDR1 is SGHDT and CDR2 YYEEEE. CDR3 sequence reads: CASSGLAGTGGGYTF. CDR3 in DNA: TGTGCCAGCAGCGGACTAGCCGGGACAGGGGGGGGCTACACCTTC.

This clone showed up just a few times. This chain uses TRBV5-4 with TRBJ1-4; TRBD1 might be the D (6 bases). In germline, CDR1 is SGHNT, CDR2 YYREEE (reference sequence). The germline V and J ends were trimmed by 4 bases and 8 bases, with 18 bases remaining between them. This CDR3 has 15 residues. CDR3 nucleotide sequence: TGTGCCAGCAGCCCACAGGGAGTGCGAGACGAAAAACTGTTTTTT. This codes for CASSPQGVRDEKLFF.

The chain employs TRBV6-4 and TRBJ2-6; tentative D call: TRBD2 (5 bases). The CDR3 contains 16 residues. Germline V gene data show CDR1 as MRHNA and CDR2 as SNTAGT. Trimming removed 0 bases from V and 1 base from J, with 7 bases in between. The CDR3: CASSDSWESGANVLTF. In DNA, the CDR3 is TGTGCCAGCAGTGACTCTTGGGAGTCTGGGGCCAACGTCCTGACTTTC.